This TCR beta chain was observed in a study of CD8 T cells in ankylosing spondylitis. Study outcomes and limitations: A TCR beta motif of about eight highly homologous variants appeared characteristic of ankylosing spondylitis blood.

TCRdb independently ran MiXCR on the 5' RACE reads; one entry per CDR3 protein. Of 350,000 or so distinct CDR3 sequences listed, under 8.5% are singletons. V shed 5 bases, J shed 7 bases, and the junction held 9 bases outside the gene matches. Germline CDR1 reads MNHNS; CDR2 reads SASEGT. CDR3 length: 14 residues. Of note for this clonotype: As yet, its antigen is unknown.

Source material: blood, either unsorted or a sorted T cell fraction (not recorded which). J is TRBJ2-7 and V is TRBV6-1; 9 bases agree with TRBD2. The receptor was isolated from a male donor with ankylosing spondylitis. The DNA for the CDR3 is TGTGCCAGCAGTCAGCTGACTAGCGGAAGGGAGCAGTACTTC. As protein: CASSQLTSGREQYF.